This T cell receptor (beta chain) stems from a study of blood T cell repertoires in COVID-19. Study-level information: Samples came from the United States, Italy and Spain, spanning acute and convalescent COVID-19.

Per the original methods: Quantification of nucleated cells was approximated via reference gene primer amplification. Produced via immunoSEQ multiplex PCR; TCRdb's table is partial and in-frame only. V, J and clone size were drawn from that table, and D and trimming were deduced from the DNA. Among about 100,000 clones listed, about nine tenths were seen once. Trimming took off 5 bases at V and 8 bases at J, with 12 bases between the two ends. Germline loops: CDR1 LNHDA, CDR2 SQIVND (reference sequence). CDR3 length: 12 residues. Specimen: peripheral blood. The source of this sequence is a man between 65 and 85 years old with acute or convalescent COVID-19. The chain uses TRBV19 and TRBJ1-2; tentative D call: TRBD1 (6 bases). The DNA of the CDR3 is TGTGCCAGTAGTGTTTACAGGGTCGGCTACACCTTC. Translation: CASSVYRVGYTF. The complete variable domain, with remaining parts taken from reference TRBV19 and TRBJ1-2, reads DGGITQSPKYLFRKEGQNVTLSCEQNLNHDAMYWYRQDPGQGLRLIYYSQIVNDFQKGDIAEGYSVSREKKESFPLTVTSAQKNPTAFYLCASSVYRVGYTFGSGTRLTVV.